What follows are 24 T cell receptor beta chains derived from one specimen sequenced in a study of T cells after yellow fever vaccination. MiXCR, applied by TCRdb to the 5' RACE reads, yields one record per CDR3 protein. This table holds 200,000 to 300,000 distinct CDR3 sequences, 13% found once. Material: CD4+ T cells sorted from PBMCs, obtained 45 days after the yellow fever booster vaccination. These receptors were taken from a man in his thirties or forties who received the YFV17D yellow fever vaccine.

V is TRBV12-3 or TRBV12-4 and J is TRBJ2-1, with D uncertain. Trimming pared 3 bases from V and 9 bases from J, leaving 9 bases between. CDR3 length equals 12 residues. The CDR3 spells CASSFGLGEQFF. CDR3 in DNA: TGTGCCAGCAGTTTCGGCCTGGGTGAGCAGTTCTTC.

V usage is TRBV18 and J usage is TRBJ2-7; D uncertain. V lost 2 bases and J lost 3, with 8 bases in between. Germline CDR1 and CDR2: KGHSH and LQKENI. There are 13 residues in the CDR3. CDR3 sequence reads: CASSPDGYYEQYF. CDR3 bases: TGTGCCAGCTCACCAGATGGGTACTACGAGCAGTACTTC.

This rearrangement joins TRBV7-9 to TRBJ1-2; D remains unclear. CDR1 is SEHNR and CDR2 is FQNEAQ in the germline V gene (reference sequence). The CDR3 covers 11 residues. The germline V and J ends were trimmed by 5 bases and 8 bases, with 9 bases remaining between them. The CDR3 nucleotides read TGTGCCAGCAGCGAGAGGCGGGGCTACACCTTC. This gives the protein CASSERRGYTF.

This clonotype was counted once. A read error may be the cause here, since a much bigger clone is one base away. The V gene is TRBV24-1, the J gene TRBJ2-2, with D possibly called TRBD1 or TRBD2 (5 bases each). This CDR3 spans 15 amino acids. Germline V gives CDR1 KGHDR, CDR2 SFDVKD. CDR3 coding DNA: TGTGCCACCAGTCACGACCGGGGCTTCACCGGGGTGCTGTTTTTT. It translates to CATSHDRGFTGVLFF.

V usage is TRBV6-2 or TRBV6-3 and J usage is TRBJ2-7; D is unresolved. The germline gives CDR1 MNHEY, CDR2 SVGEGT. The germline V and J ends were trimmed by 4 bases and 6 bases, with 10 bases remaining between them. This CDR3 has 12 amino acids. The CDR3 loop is CASSLYRSEQYF. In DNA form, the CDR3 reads TGTGCCAGCAGTTTATATAGATCCGAGCAGTACTTC.

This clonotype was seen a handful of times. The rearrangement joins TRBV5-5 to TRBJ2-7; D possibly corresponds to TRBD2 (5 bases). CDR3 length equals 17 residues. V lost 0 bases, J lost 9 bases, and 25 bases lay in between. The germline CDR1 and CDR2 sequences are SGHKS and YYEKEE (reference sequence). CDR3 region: CASSLGTGEPNLYWQYF. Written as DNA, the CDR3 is TGTGCCAGCAGCTTGGGGACCGGGGAGCCCAATCTTTATTGGCAGTACTTC.

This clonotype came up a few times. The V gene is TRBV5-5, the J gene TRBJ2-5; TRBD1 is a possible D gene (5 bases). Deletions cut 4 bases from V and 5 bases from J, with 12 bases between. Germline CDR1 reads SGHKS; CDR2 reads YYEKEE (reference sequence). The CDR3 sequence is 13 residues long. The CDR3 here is CASSARVGETQYF. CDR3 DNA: TGTGCCAGCAGCGCCAGGGTCGGGGAGACCCAGTACTTC.

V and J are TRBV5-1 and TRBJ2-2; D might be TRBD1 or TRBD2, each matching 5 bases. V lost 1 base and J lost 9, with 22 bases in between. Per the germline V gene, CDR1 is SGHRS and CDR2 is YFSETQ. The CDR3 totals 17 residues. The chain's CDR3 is CASSLKSGTNGPRELFF. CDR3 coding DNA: TGCGCCAGCAGCTTGAAGTCCGGGACCAACGGGCCCAGGGAGCTGTTTTTT.

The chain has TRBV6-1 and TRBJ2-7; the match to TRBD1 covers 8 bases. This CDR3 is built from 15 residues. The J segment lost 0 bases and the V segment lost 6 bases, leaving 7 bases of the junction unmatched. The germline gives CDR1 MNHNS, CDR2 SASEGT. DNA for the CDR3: TGTGCCAGCAGGGTTGGACAGGGCAGCTCCTACGAGCAGTACTTC. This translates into CASRVGQGSSYEQYF.

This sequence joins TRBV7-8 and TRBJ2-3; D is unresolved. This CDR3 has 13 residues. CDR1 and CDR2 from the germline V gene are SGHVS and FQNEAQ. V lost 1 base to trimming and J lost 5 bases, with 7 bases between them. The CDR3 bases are TGTGCCAGCAGCTTAGTGTCCATAGATACGCAGTATTTT. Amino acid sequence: CASSLVSIDTQYF.

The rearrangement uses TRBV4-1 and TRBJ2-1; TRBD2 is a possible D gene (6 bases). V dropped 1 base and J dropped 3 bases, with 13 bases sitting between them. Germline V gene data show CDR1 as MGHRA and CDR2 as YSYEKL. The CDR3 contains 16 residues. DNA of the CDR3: TGCGCCAGCAGCCAAGGCGTGGGACTTGACTACAATGAGCAGTTCTTC. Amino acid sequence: CASSQGVGLDYNEQFF.

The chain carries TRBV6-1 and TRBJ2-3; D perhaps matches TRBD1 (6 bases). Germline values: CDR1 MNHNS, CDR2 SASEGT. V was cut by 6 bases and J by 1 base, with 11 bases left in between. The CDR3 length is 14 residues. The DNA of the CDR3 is TGTGCCAGCAGACAGGGATCGGGCACAGATACGCAGTATTTT. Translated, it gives CASRQGSGTDTQYF.

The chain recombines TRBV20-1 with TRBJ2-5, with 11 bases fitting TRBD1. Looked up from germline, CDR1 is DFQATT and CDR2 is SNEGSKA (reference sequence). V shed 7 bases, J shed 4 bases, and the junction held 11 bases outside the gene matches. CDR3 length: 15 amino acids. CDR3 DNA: TGCAGTGTTCCCCAAACCGGGACAGGGGGAGAGACCCAGTACTTC. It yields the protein CSVPQTGTGGETQYF.

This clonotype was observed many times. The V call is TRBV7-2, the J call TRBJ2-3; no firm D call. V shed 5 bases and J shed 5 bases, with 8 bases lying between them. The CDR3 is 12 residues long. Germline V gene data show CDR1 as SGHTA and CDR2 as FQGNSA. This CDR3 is CASSLSGDTQYF. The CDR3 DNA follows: TGTGCCAGCAGCCTCTCCGGAGATACGCAGTATTTT.

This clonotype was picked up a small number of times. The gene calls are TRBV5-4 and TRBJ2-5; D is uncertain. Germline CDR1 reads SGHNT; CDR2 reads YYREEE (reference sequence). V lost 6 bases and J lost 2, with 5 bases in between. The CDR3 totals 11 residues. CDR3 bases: TGTGCCAGCAAAGGGCAAGAGACCCAGTACTTC. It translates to CASKGQETQYF.

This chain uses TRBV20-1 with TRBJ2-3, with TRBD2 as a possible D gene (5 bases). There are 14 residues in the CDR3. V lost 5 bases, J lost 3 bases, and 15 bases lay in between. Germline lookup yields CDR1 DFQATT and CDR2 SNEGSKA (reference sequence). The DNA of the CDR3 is TGCAGTGCTGTAGGAAGGACGGGGACAGATACGCAGTATTTT. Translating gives CSAVGRTGTDTQYF.

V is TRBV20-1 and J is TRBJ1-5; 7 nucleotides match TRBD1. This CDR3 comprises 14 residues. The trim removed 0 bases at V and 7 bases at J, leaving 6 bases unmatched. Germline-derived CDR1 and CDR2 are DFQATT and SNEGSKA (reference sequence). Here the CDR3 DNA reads TGCAGTGCTAGAGATCCCCAGGGGGGACAGCCCCAGCATTTT. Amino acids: CSARDPQGGQPQHF.

The CDR3 region has the DNA TGTGCCGGGACAGAGCCGAATTCACCCCTCCACTTT. Translating gives CAGTEPNSPLHF. This rearrangement joins TRBV19 to TRBJ1-6, with TRBD1 identical over 7 bases. Germline V CDR1 and CDR2: LNHDA, SQIVND (reference sequence). The CDR3 sequence is 12 residues long. Trimming at V came to 11 bases and at J to 7 bases, leaving 5 bases not matched to a gene.

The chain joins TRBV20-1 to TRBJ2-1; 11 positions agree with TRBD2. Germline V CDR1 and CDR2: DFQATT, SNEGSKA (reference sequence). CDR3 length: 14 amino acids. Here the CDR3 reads CRVTSGRSYNEQFF. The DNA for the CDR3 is TGCAGAGTTACTAGCGGGAGATCCTACAATGAGCAGTTCTTC.

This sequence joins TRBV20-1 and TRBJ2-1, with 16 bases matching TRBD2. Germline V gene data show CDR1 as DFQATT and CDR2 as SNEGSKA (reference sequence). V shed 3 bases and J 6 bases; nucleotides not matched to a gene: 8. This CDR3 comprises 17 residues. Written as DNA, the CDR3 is TGCAGTGCTAGCGGGACTAGCGGGAGGGTGGGCTTCAATGAGCAGTTCTTC. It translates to CSASGTSGRVGFNEQFF.

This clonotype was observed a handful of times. CDR3 loop: CASSLVAGVGYEQYF. Written as DNA, the CDR3 is TGTGCCAGCAGCTTAGTAGCGGGAGTCGGTTACGAGCAGTACTTC. The gene calls are TRBV7-2 and TRBJ2-7; TRBD2 matches 9 bases. The CDR3 contains 15 residues. V lost 1 base to trimming and J lost 4 bases; unmatched junction nucleotides: 5. CDR1 and CDR2 from the germline V gene are SGHTA and FQGNSA.

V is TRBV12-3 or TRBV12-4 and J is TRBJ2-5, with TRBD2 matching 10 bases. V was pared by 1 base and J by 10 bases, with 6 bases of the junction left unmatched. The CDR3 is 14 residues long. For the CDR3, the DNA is TGTGCCAGCAGTTTAGTGCTAGCGGGAGCGGACCAGTACTTC. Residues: CASSLVLAGADQYF.

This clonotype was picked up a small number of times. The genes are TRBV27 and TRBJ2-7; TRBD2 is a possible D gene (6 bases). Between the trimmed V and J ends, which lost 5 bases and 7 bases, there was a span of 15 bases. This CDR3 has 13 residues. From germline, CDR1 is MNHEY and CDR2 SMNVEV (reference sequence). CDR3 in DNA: TGTGCCAGCAGTCTCCTAGCGTACGGAGAGCAGTACTTC. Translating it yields CASSLLAYGEQYF.

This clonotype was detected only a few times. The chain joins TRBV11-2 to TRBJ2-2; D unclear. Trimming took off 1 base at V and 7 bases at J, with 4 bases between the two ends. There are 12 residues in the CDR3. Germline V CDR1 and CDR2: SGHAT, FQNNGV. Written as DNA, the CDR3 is TGTGCCAGCAGCTTAGTTAACGGGGAGCTGTTTTTT. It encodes CASSLVNGELFF.